The rows below give T cell receptor beta chains drawn from one sample of a study of T cell responses to AZD1222 COVID-19 vaccine. The method was immunoSEQ multiplex PCR; TCRdb's version includes in-frame clones alone and lacks a portion of them. The repertoire includes about 79,000 clones, 80% of them detected once, and 20% to 25% sits in the top ten. This sample comprised peripheral blood, obtained on day 0 of AZD1222 vaccination. All receptors derive from an adult in good health. Each CDR3 is given with its conserved first and last residue. A D gene is named only where the DNA matches it firmly. Rows may omit the clone size; those that give it use once, few, many or a size class.

J gene: TRBJ2-5; clone size: once; V gene: TRBV19; D gene: TRBD1; CDR3 protein: CASSFGTGSRETQYF; CDR3 DNA: TGTGCCAGTAGTTTCGGGACAGGGTCCAGAGAGACCCAGTACTTC
J gene: TRBJ1-1; clone size: -; V gene: TRBV25-1; D gene: -; CDR3 protein: CASSELGGRGTEAFF; CDR3 DNA: TGTGCCAGCAGTGAATTGGGGGGCCGGGGGACTGAAGCTTTCTTT
J gene: TRBJ1-2; clone size: -; V gene: TRBV11-2; D gene: TRBD1; CDR3 protein: CASTKQGGQLQGYTF; CDR3 DNA: TGTGCCAGCACCAAGCAGGGGGGACAGCTCCAGGGCTACACCTTC
J gene: TRBJ1-2; clone size: few; V gene: TRBV30; D gene: -; CDR3 protein: CAWNGGPAGGYTF; CDR3 DNA: TGTGCCTGGAATGGGGGGCCGGCGGGAGGCTACACCTTC
J gene: TRBJ1-1; clone size: -; V gene: TRBV18; D gene: -; CDR3 protein: CASSPTGQGTEAFF; CDR3 DNA: TGTGCCAGCTCACCGACCGGTCAAGGAACTGAAGCTTTCTTT
J gene: TRBJ1-1; clone size: -; V gene: TRBV7-9; D gene: -; CDR3 protein: CASGEQGLNTEAFF; CDR3 DNA: TGTGCCAGCGGTGAACAGGGCCTGAACACTGAAGCTTTCTTT
J gene: TRBJ2-7; clone size: -; V gene: TRBV15; D gene: -; CDR3 protein: CATSRVVGILGEQYF; CDR3 DNA: TGTGCCACCAGCAGAGTAGTGGGGATACTAGGCGAGCAGTACTTC
J gene: TRBJ2-7; clone size: -; V gene: TRBV5-1; D gene: -; CDR3 protein: CASSFSGGYEQYF; CDR3 DNA: TGCGCCAGCAGCTTCTCCGGAGGGTACGAGCAGTACTTC
J gene: TRBJ1-6; clone size: -; V gene: TRBV6-5; D gene: -; CDR3 protein: CASKPGTHHNSPLHF; CDR3 DNA: TGTGCCAGCAAACCCGGGACACACCATAATTCACCCCTCCACTTT
J gene: TRBJ1-5; clone size: -; V gene: TRBV6-5; D gene: -; CDR3 protein: CASSRGTHRPQHF; CDR3 DNA: TGTGCCAGCAGCCGGGGGACGCATCGGCCCCAGCATTTT
J gene: TRBJ2-4; clone size: -; V gene: TRBV6-1; D gene: -; CDR3 protein: CASSELHRRAKNIQYF; CDR3 DNA: TGTGCCAGCAGTGAATTACACAGGAGAGCCAAAAACATTCAGTACTTC
J gene: TRBJ2-1; clone size: -; V gene: TRBV5-1; D gene: -; CDR3 protein: CASSLGGASNNEQFF; CDR3 DNA: TGCGCCAGCAGCTTGGGAGGAGCCTCTAACAATGAGCAGTTCTTC
J gene: TRBJ2-5; clone size: -; V gene: TRBV5-6; D gene: -; CDR3 protein: CASSWEETQYF; CDR3 DNA: TGTGCCAGCAGCTGGGAAGAGACCCAGTACTTC
J gene: TRBJ2-5; clone size: -; V gene: TRBV4-2; D gene: -; CDR3 protein: CASSQDHEGRQTQYF; CDR3 DNA: TGTGCCAGCAGCCAAGATCATGAGGGGAGGCAGACCCAGTACTTC
J gene: TRBJ2-1; clone size: once; V gene: TRBV5-8; D gene: TRBD1; CDR3 protein: CASSLSPGQGSYNEQFF; CDR3 DNA: TGTGCCAGCAGCTTGTCCCCCGGACAGGGAAGCTACAATGAGCAGTTCTTC
J gene: TRBJ2-5; clone size: once; V gene: TRBV9; D gene: -; CDR3 protein: CASSVETQPQETQYF; CDR3 DNA: TGTGCCAGCAGCGTAGAGACTCAACCCCAAGAGACCCAGTACTTC
J gene: TRBJ1-5; clone size: once; V gene: TRBV30; D gene: -; CDR3 protein: CAWRKTPGGPQHF; CDR3 DNA: TGTGCCTGGAGAAAGACACCCGGCGGGCCCCAGCATTTT
J gene: TRBJ1-6; clone size: -; V gene: TRBV4-1; D gene: -; CDR3 protein: CASSQGARGRNSPLHF; CDR3 DNA: TGCGCCAGCAGCCAAGGGGCTCGGGGGCGAAATTCACCCCTCCACTTT
J gene: TRBJ2-4; clone size: -; V gene: TRBV9; D gene: -; CDR3 protein: CASSAPGAQGNIQYF; CDR3 DNA: TGTGCCAGCAGCGCCCCCGGGGCCCAGGGAAACATTCAGTACTTC
J gene: TRBJ2-7; clone size: few; V gene: TRBV5-1; D gene: -; CDR3 protein: CASSSEPGQGYEQYF; CDR3 DNA: TGCGCCAGCAGCTCGGAACCGGGACAAGGGTACGAGCAGTACTTC